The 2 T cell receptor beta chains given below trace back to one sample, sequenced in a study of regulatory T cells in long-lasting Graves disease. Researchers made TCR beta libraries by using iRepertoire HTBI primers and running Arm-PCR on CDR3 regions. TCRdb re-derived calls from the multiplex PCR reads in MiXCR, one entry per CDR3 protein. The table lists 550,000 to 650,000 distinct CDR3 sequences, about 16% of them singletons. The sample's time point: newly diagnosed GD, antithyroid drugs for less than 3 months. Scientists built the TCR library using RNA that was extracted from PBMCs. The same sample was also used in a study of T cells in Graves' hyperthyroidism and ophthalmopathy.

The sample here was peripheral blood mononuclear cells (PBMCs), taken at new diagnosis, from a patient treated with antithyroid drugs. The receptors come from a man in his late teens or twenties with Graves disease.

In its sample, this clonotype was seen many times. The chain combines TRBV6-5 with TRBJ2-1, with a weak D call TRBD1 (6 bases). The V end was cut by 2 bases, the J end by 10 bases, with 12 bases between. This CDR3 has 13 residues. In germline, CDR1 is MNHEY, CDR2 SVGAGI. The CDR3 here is CASSYQGYGEQFF. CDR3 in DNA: TGTGCCAGCAGTTACCAGGGGTACGGCGAGCAGTTCTTC.

CDR3 DNA sequence: TGTGCCAGCAGTTTTCAGCGGGCAACTAATGAAAAACTGTTTTTT. This translates into CASSFQRATNEKLFF. V is TRBV27 and J is TRBJ1-4; unclear D gene. CDR1 and CDR2 from the germline V gene are MNHEY and SMNVEV (reference sequence). This CDR3 contains 15 residues. V was shortened by 3 bases and J by 0 bases, with 8 bases between the two germline ends.